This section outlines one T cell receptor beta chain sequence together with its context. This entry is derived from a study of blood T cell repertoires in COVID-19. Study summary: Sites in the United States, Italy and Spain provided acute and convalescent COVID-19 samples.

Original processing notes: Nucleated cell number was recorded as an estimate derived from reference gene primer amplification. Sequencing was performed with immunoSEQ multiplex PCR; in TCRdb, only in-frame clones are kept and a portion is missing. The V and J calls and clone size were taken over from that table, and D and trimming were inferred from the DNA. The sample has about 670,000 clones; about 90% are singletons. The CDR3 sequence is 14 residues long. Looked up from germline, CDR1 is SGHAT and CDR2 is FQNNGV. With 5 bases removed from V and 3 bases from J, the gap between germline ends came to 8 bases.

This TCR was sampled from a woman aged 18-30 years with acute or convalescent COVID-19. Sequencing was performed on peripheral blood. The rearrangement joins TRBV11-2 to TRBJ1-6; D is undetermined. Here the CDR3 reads CASSQNVYNSPLHF. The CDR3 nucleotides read TGTGCCAGCAGCCAAAATGTCTATAATTCACCCCTCCACTTT.